The subject of this entry is one TCR beta chain. Its antigen is still unknown. Profiling relied on immunoSEQ multiplex PCR, and the TCRdb table lists in-frame clones only, not all of them. The sample lists around 140,000 clones, around 92% occurring once. The sample comes from a study of T cell responses to AZD1222 COVID-19 vaccine. Findings and limits, study-wide: A mostly white British donor set with more females was recruited, and clonal diversity was possibly underestimated. Once two AZD1222 doses were given, Spike-specific TCR breadth and depth went up.

The CDR3 runs 13 residues. The ends were cut back, 0 bases at V and 14 bases at J, with 14 bases in the middle. The germline gives CDR1 SEHNR, CDR2 FQNEAQ (reference sequence). Specimen: peripheral blood, collected 28 days after the second AZD1222 dose. This sequence was found in an adult who received the AZD1222 COVID-19 vaccine. The chain uses TRBV7-9 and TRBJ2-1; D ambiguous. CDR3 protein: CASSLASLGWEFF. The CDR3 DNA reads as TGTGCCAGCAGCTTAGCGAGTTTGGGGTGGGAGTTCTTC.